This TCR beta chain stems from a study of blood T cell repertoires in COVID-19. This table comes from immunoSEQ multiplex PCR, and its TCRdb copy is limited to in-frame clones, with some not included. The table has some 150,000 clones, around 89% seen once; the top ten hold under 3.5%. The CDR3 is made up of 18 amino acids. Germline-derived CDR1 and CDR2 are MGHRA and YSYEKL. With 5 bases clipped from V and 0 bases from J, the junction kept 5 bases outside the gene matches. The sample consisted of peripheral blood. The sequence was obtained from a woman aged 60-75 years with active COVID-19. The rearrangement links TRBV4-1 to TRBJ2-4; 15 nucleotides align to TRBD2. In DNA, the CDR3 is TGCGCCAGCAGCATAGGACTAGCGGGAGGGTTAGCCAAAAACATTCAGTACTTC. This codes for CASSIGLAGGLAKNIQYF.